A single T cell receptor (beta chain) is shown here with its context. The sample belongs to a study of T cell responses to AZD1222 COVID-19 vaccine. The assay was immunoSEQ multiplex PCR, and TCRdb's table has in-frame clones only and misses some. The sample holds 150,000 or so clones, around 91% seen once. This CDR3 has 16 residues. Trimming cost V 1 base and J 1 base, with 8 bases left between them. Germline V gene data show CDR1 as MNHEY and CDR2 as SMNVEV (reference sequence). The sequencing here drew on peripheral blood, taken on day 0 of AZD1222 vaccination. The rearrangement joins TRBV27 to TRBJ2-6; the D is unclear. The TCR comes from an adult in good health. The CDR3 DNA is TGTGCCAGCAGTTTATTTTGGGCGTCTGGGGCCAACGTCCTGACTTTC. As protein: CASSLFWASGANVLTF.